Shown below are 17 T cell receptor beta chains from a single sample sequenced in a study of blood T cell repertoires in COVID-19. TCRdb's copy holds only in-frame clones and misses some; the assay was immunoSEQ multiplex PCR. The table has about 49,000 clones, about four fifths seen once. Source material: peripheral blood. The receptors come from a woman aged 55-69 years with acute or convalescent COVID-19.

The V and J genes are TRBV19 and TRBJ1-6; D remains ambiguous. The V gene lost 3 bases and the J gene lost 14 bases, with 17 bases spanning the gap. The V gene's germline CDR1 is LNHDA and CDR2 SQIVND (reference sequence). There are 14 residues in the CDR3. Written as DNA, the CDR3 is TGTGCCAGTAGTATCTTCGGGGTCCAGGAGACCCTCCACTTT. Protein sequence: CASSIFGVQETLHF.

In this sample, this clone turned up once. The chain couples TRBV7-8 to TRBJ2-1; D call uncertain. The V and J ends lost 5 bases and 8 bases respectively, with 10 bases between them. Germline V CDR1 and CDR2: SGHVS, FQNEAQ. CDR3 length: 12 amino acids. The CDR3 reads CASSGYADEQFF. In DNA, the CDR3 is TGTGCCAGCAGCGGCTATGCGGATGAGCAGTTCTTC.

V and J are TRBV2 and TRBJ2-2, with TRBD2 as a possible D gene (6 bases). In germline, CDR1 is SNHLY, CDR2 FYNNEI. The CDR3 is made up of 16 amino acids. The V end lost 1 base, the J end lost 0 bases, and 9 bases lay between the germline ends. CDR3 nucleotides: TGTGCCAGCAGTGAAGGGCGGGGTCCGAACACCGGGGAGCTGTTTTTT. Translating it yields CASSEGRGPNTGELFF.

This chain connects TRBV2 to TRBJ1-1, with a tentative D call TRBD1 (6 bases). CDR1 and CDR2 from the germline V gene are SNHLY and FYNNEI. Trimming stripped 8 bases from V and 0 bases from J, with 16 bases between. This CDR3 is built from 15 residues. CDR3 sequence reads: CASRGQSALNTEAFF. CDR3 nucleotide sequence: TGTGCCAGCCGGGGACAAAGCGCGTTGAACACTGAAGCTTTCTTT.

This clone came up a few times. CDR3 nucleotides: TGTGCCAGCAGCGCTAACCCAGGGGGCTCGGGGCCCGGAAACACCATATATTTT. Translating gives CASSANPGGSGPGNTIYF. The genes are TRBV5-6 and TRBJ1-3; 8 nucleotides agree with TRBD1. The V and J ends lost 4 bases and 4 bases, in that order; junction bases with no gene match: 16. The CDR3 has 18 amino acids. CDR1 and CDR2 (germline): SGHDT, YYEEEE.

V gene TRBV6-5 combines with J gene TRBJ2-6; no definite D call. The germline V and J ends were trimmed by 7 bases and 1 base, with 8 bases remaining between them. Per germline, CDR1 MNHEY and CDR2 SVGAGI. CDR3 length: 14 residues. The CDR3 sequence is CASTRQSGANVLTF. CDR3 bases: TGTGCCAGCACGAGACAATCTGGGGCCAACGTCCTGACTTTC.

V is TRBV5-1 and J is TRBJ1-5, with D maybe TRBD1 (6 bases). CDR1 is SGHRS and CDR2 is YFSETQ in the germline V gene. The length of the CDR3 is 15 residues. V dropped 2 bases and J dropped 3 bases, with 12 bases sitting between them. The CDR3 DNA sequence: TGCGCCAGCAGCTTCGGGGCGGGGGCCAATCAGCCCCAGCATTTT. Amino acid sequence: CASSFGAGANQPQHF.

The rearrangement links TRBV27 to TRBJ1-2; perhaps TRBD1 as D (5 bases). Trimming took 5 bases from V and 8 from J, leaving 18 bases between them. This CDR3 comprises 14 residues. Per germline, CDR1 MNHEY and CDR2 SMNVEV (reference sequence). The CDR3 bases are TGTGCCAGCAGTCCGATTCGAGACAGTGAGGGCTACACCTTC. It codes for CASSPIRDSEGYTF.

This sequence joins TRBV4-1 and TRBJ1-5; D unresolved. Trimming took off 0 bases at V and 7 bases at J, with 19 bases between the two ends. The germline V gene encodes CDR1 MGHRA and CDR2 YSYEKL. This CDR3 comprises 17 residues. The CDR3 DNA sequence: TGCGCCAGCAGCCAAGACTTGAGGCAGTTAGACGCCCAGCCCCAGCATTTT. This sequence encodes CASSQDLRQLDAQPQHF.

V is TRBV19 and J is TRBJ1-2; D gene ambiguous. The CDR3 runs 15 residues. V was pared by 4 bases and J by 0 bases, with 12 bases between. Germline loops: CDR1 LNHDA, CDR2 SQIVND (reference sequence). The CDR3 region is CASSTIDTANYGYTF. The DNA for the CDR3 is TGTGCCAGTAGTACGATAGACACCGCTAACTATGGCTACACCTTC.

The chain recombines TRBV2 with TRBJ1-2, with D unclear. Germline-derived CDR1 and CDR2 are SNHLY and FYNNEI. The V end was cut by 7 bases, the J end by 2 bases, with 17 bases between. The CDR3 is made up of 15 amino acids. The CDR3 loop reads CASKHPRANNYGYTF. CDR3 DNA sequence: TGTGCCAGCAAACACCCGCGGGCTAACAACTATGGCTACACCTTC.

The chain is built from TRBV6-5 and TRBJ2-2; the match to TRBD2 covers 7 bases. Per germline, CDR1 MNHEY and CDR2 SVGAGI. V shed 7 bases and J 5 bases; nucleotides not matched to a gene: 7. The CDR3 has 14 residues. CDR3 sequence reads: CASTSISGTGELFF. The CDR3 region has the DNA TGTGCCAGCACTAGCATTAGCGGGACCGGGGAGCTGTTTTTT.

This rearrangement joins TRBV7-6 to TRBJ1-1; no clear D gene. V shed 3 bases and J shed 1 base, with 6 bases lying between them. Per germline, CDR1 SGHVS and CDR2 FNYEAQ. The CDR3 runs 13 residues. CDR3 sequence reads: CASSFSPNTEAFF. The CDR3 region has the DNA TGTGCCAGCAGCTTTAGTCCGAACACTGAAGCTTTCTTT.

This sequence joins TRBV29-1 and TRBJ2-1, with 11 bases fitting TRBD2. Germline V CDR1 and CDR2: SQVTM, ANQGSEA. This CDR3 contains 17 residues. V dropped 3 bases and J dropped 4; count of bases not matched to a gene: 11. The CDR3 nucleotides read TGCAGCGTTGATGGTTTGACTAGCGGGAAGAGTTACAATGAGCAGTTCTTC. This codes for CSVDGLTSGKSYNEQFF.

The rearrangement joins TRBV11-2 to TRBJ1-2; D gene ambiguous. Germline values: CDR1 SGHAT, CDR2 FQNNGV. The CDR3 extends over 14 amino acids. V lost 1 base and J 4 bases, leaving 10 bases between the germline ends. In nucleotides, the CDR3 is TGTGCCAGCAGCTTAGGTCACGCGCGCTATGGCTACACCTTC. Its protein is CASSLGHARYGYTF.

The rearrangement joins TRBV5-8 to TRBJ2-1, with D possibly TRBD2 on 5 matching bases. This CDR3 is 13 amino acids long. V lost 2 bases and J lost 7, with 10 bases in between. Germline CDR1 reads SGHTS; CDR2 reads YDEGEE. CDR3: CASSFRTPNEQFF. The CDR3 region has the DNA TGTGCCAGCAGCTTTAGGACTCCAAATGAGCAGTTCTTC.

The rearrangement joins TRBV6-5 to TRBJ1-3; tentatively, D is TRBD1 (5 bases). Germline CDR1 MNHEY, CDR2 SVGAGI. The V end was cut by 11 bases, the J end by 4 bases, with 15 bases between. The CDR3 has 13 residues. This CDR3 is CAAWGVKGNTIYF. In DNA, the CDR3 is TGTGCCGCCTGGGGGGTGAAAGGAAACACCATATATTTT.